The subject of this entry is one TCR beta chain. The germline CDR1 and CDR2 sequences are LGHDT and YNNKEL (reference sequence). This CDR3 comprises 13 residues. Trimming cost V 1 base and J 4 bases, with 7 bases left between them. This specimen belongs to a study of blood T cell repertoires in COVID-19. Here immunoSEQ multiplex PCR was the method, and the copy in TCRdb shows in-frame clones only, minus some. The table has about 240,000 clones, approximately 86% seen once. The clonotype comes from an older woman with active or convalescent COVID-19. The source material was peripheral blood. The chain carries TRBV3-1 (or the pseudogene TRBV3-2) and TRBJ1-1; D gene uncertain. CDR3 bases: TGTGCCAGCAGCCAAGGACATCTCACTGAAGCTTTCTTT. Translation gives CASSQGHLTEAFF.